This T cell receptor (beta chain) was identified in a study of T cell responses to AZD1222 COVID-19 vaccine. Study-level results: Possibly, clonal diversity was underestimated; donors were largely white British and included more females.

Assay: immunoSEQ multiplex PCR; the TCRdb copy retains only in-frame clones and omits some. The top ten clones hold around 2% of a sample with around 100,000 clones, 90% to 95% of them seen once. About this clone: Its specificity is unknown.

The sequencing used peripheral blood, collected on day 0 of AZD1222 vaccination. The receptor comes from an adult in good health.

The CDR3 coding sequence is TGTGCCAGCAGCTATCAACCCGCTGACTATGGCTACACCTTC. Protein: CASSYQPADYGYTF. The rearrangement uses TRBV9 and TRBJ1-2; D ambiguous. V was clipped by 4 bases and J by 3 bases, with 13 bases between them. Germline CDR1 and CDR2: SGDLS and YYNGEE. The CDR3 consists of 14 residues. Full variable domain (missing parts from reference TRBV9 and TRBJ1-2): DSGVTQTPKHLITATGQRVTLRCSPRSGDLSVYWYQQSLDQGLQFLIQYYNGEERAKGNILERFSAQQFPDLHSELNLSSLELGDSALYFCASSYQPADYGYTFGSGTRLTVV.